This TCR beta chain was captured by sequencing in a study of blood T cell repertoires in COVID-19 (dated by TCRdb to about 2020). For the study in its entirety: Samples covering the acute and convalescent phases of COVID-19 were provided by collaborators in the United States, Italy and Spain. The prospective study material was composed of cDNA or gDNA derived from T cells, B-cell-depleted T cells, or PBMCs. The dataset comprised deeply sampled blood TCRbeta repertoires from subjects exposed to, actively infected with, or recovered from COVID-19. The repertoires were made available in a free public database intended to serve as a resource for research on the immune response to SARS-CoV-2. Samples were obtained from the ongoing ImmuneRACE study (first 160 participants) and from over 1,000 subjects provided by 6 global collaborators. Nearly every sample came with metadata listing a de-identified subject ID, COVID-19 status, age in years and sex. Where available, HLA class I and class II types were obtained from metadata supplied by the sample provider rather than from assay-based typing. What the study reported, not specific to this receptor: The amount of clinical and demographic metadata varied by source and participant and was provided uncurated.

Enrolling through a virtual design, the prospective study's participants ranged in age from about 18 to 89 years and lived across roughly 24 United States geographic areas. In the prospective study, cohorts were assigned on the basis of participant-reported clinical history obtained from a screening survey and a study questionnaire. In the prospective study, mobile phlebotomists collected whole blood, serum and a nasopharyngeal or oropharyngeal swab from each participant. Additional blood draws and questionnaires over an approximately two-month period could optionally be provided by prospective study participants. Before DNA extraction, prospective study blood samples were shipped either frozen or at room temperature. This clone was seen more than once but under ten times. What antigen it recognizes has not been identified. The record has no base qualities; no much larger clone is one base away.

TCRbeta CDR3 regions were amplified from genomic DNA using the immunoSEQ Assay, a bias-controlled multiplex PCR. The study's own analysis went as follows. Within the assay, amplification of reference gene primers was used to estimate how many nucleated cells each sample contained. To quantify the absolute abundance of each unique TCRbeta CDR3 rearrangement, sequence reads were collapsed and filtered. For each sample, productive Simpson clonality was calculated as the square root of Simpson's diversity index across productive rearrangements. What TCRdb holds here is the immuneACCESS table cut down to in-frame rearrangements. Part of the clones is not present; checked against another copy, under half of the missing clones reflect an unresolved V gene, and the others are unexplained. The V and J calls and clone size are taken from that table; D and trimming were inferred from the DNA. This sample comprises over 300,000 clones, roughly 90% of them detected only once. The biggest ten clones account for 0.95% to 1% of the sample.

The CDR3 contains 15 residues, cysteine and phenylalanine counted. Only the CDR3 part of the read is kept: 45 bases, read in frame from the first base. V lost 4 bases and J lost 5 bases, and the count of bases not matched to a germline gene is 6. CDR1 and CDR2 were assigned from the germline V gene (reference sequence) as SGHKS and YYEKEE. This sequence uses TRBV5-5 and TRBJ1-6, with 7 bases aligning to TRBD1. Sequenced: PBMCs or T cells enriched from blood (not recorded which). The TCR was taken from a woman aged 25 to 39 with acute COVID-19. The CDR3 protein: CASSTLQGNNSPLHF. The DNA sequence is given as TGTGCCAGCAGCACCCTACAGGGGAATAATTCACCCCTCCACTTT.